The present entry profiles one T cell receptor (beta chain) with its context. The data were obtained in a study of OX40 agonist ivuxolimab in advanced cancers. V was clipped by 0 bases and J by 6 bases, with 11 bases between them. Germline V gives CDR1 LGHNA, CDR2 YNFKEQ. The CDR3 extends over 15 amino acids. Profiled with immunoSEQ multiplex PCR; TCRdb holds only in-frame clones, not every one. The top ten hold around 2% of the sample, which has about 40,000 clones, roughly four fifths seen once. The starting material was CD4+ or CD8+ T cells sorted from blood, obtained in a trial of the OX40 agonist ivuxolimab. The source is an adult with an advanced solid tumor such as melanoma, head and neck, liver or kidney cancer. This chain uses TRBV4-2 with TRBJ1-4, with D tentatively TRBD1 (5 bases). CDR3 nucleotides: TGTGCCAGCAGCCAAGATAGGACACAAGATGAAAAACTGTTTTTT. The encoded protein is CASSQDRTQDEKLFF.